These T cell receptor beta chains were read from a single sample in a study of T cell responses to AZD1222 COVID-19 vaccine. Only in-frame clones appear in the TCRdb table, and some are missing; sequencing was by immunoSEQ multiplex PCR. The data contain tens of thousands of clones, 83% of them seen just once; the ten biggest clones take up over 40%. The specimen comprised peripheral blood, sampled on day 0 of AZD1222 vaccination. These receptors all come from an adult in good health. Each CDR3 is given with its conserved first and last residue. A D gene is named only where the DNA matches it firmly. Where a row states a size, it is once, few, many or the class of an expanded clone; other rows omit it.

D gene	V gene	J gene	clone size	CDR3 protein	CDR3 DNA
TRBD2	TRBV5-1	TRBJ2-3	-	CASSWTSSHSTDTQYF	TGCGCCAGCAGCTGGACTAGCTCCCATAGCACAGATACGCAGTATTTT
-	TRBV3-1/TRBV3-2	TRBJ1-6	-	CASSQVGAGALHF	TGTGCCAGCAGCCAAGTGGGGGCGGGGGCCCTCCACTTT
-	TRBV27	TRBJ1-4	-	CASSRRATNEKLFF	TGTGCCAGCAGTCGCAGGGCAACTAATGAAAAACTGTTTTTT
-	TRBV5-4	TRBJ2-1	-	CASTGYNEQFF	TGTGCCAGCACTGGATACAATGAGCAGTTCTTC
-	TRBV5-5	TRBJ2-7	-	CASSLRSYEQYF	TGTGCCAGCAGCCTCCGGAGCTACGAGCAGTACTTC
-	TRBV28	TRBJ2-3	-	CASSPQTDGGPEYLYTQYF	TGTGCCAGCAGCCCACAAACCGATGGGGGGCCGGAGTATTTATATACGCAGTATTTT
-	TRBV6-5	TRBJ1-1	-	CASRTGIPSEAFF	TGTGCCAGCAGGACCGGGATTCCGAGTGAAGCTTTCTTT
-	TRBV28	TRBJ1-2	-	CASSRRTGGWYGYTF	TGTGCCAGCAGCCGCCGGACGGGGGGCTGGTATGGCTACACCTTC
TRBD1	TRBV5-5	TRBJ2-7	once	CASSSAGGHTYEQYF	TGTGCCAGCAGCTCCGCAGGGGGCCACACCTACGAGCAGTACTTC
TRBD2	TRBV28	TRBJ2-7	-	CASSPRGELSEQYF	TGTGCCAGCAGTCCACGGGGGGAGTTGAGCGAGCAGTACTTC
-	TRBV30	TRBJ2-4	-	CAWSPLRGVQYF	TGTGCCTGGAGTCCCCTGAGAGGGGTTCAGTACTTC
TRBD2	TRBV28	TRBJ2-3	-	CASSTLGLAGGIDTQYF	TGTGCCAGCAGTACCCTGGGACTAGCGGGAGGAATAGATACGCAGTATTTT
-	TRBV3-1/TRBV3-2	TRBJ1-5	-	CASSQDLGGNQPQHF	TGTGCCAGCAGCCAAGATCTTGGCGGGAATCAGCCCCAGCATTTT
-	TRBV5-1	TRBJ1-1	-	CASSLDRPVNTEAFF	TGCGCCAGCAGCTTGGACAGGCCCGTGAACACTGAAGCTTTCTTT
-	TRBV5-1	TRBJ1-1	-	CASSLKQSNTEAFF	TGCGCCAGCAGCTTGAAACAGAGTAACACTGAAGCTTTCTTT
-	TRBV30	TRBJ1-6	-	CAWSDPRPYNSPLHF	TGTGCCTGGAGTGACCCCCGGCCCTATAATTCACCCCTCCACTTT
-	TRBV12-5	TRBJ1-5	few	CASGPTGGSNQPQHF	TGTGCTAGTGGTCCGACTGGAGGGAGCAATCAGCCCCAGCATTTT
-	TRBV27	TRBJ2-3	-	CASRQNTGTPRDTQYF	TGTGCCAGCAGACAGAATACAGGGACTCCTCGGGATACGCAGTATTTT
TRBD1	TRBV9	TRBJ2-1	-	CASSLGQGRTLDEQFF	TGTGCCAGCAGCCTCGGACAGGGGCGAACCTTAGATGAGCAGTTCTTC
-	TRBV7-9	TRBJ1-5	-	CASSLGGSQPQHF	TGTGCCAGCAGCTTAGGCGGGTCTCAGCCCCAGCATTTT
-	TRBV4-2	TRBJ2-7	-	CASSLGSQADPYEQYF	TGTGCCAGCAGCCTCGGGTCCCAAGCGGACCCCTACGAGCAGTACTTC
-	TRBV19	TRBJ1-3	-	CASSIADRSHSGNTIYF	TGTGCCAGTAGTATAGCGGACAGAAGCCACTCTGGAAACACCATATATTTT
-	TRBV7-8	TRBJ1-6	once	CASSLSPGRPLHF	TGTGCCAGCAGCTTATCGCCCGGTCGCCCCCTCCACTTT
TRBD1	TRBV19	TRBJ2-3	-	CASSMLRGPADTQYF	TGTGCCAGTAGTATGCTCAGGGGGCCCGCAGATACGCAGTATTTT
TRBD2	TRBV29-1	TRBJ2-1	-	CSVGGLGDEQFF	TGCAGCGTTGGCGGACTAGGGGATGAGCAGTTCTTC
-	TRBV5-4	TRBJ1-1	-	CASSLERRTEAFF	TGTGCCAGCAGCTTGGAACGGCGAACTGAAGCTTTCTTT
-	TRBV7-8	TRBJ2-1	-	CASRGTESEQFF	TGTGCCAGCAGGGGGACTGAAAGTGAGCAGTTCTTC
TRBD2	TRBV28	TRBJ2-1	few	CASSLASGPYNEQFF	TGTGCCAGCAGTTTAGCTAGCGGACCCTACAATGAGCAGTTCTTC
-	TRBV5-1	TRBJ2-2	-	CASSLAIQGTGELFF	TGCGCCAGCAGCTTGGCGATACAGGGCACCGGGGAGCTGTTTTTT
-	TRBV5-6	TRBJ2-1	-	CASSLPVGEQFF	TGTGCCAGCAGCTTGCCTGTTGGTGAGCAGTTCTTC
TRBD1	TRBV6-6	TRBJ2-7	few	CASSGASGGPTYEQYF	TGTGCCAGCAGTGGCGCATCAGGGGGACCCACCTACGAGCAGTACTTC
TRBD1	TRBV29-1	TRBJ2-5	-	CSVRNRTGGETQYF	TGCAGCGTTCGGAACCGGACAGGGGGAGAGACCCAGTACTTC
-	TRBV5-1	TRBJ2-2	-	CASSSRTANTGELFF	TGCGCCAGCAGCTCCCGGACCGCGAACACCGGGGAGCTGTTTTTT
TRBD2	TRBV5-1	TRBJ2-2	-	CASSFLAGVNTGELFF	TGCGCCAGCAGCTTTCTAGCGGGGGTCAACACCGGGGAGCTGTTTTTT
-	TRBV14	TRBJ2-7	once	CASSQGDEQYF	TGTGCCAGCAGCCAAGGTGACGAGCAGTACTTC
TRBD1	TRBV5-1	TRBJ1-2	-	CASSLGDRGYGYTF	TGCGCCAGCAGCTTGGGGGACAGGGGTTATGGCTACACCTTC
-	TRBV7-7	TRBJ2-5	-	CASSLGGMDQETQYF	TGTGCTAGCAGCTTAGGGGGGATGGACCAAGAGACCCAGTACTTC